This note documents a single T cell receptor beta chain sequence. These data originate in a study of T-cell reconstitution after alpha-beta-depleted transplantation in children. Library preparation (for TCRbeta) was performed with unique molecular identifiers. TCRdb re-derived calls from the PCR reads in MiXCR, one entry per CDR3 protein. The data hold around 480,000 distinct CDR3 sequences, with 30% to 35% observed a single time. This CDR3 has 14 amino acids. The V gene lost 2 bases and the J gene lost 3 bases, with 10 bases spanning the gap. The sequence came from a human donor who donated a stem cell graft to a child with aplastic anemia. This specimen was PBMCs from the stem cell graft donor, taken from the stem cell graft. The chain couples TRBV12-3 or TRBV12-4 to TRBJ1-2; no firm D call. The CDR3 coding sequence is TGTGCCAGCAGTTTACAGGCCACCTACTATGGCTACACCTTC. This encodes CASSLQATYYGYTF.